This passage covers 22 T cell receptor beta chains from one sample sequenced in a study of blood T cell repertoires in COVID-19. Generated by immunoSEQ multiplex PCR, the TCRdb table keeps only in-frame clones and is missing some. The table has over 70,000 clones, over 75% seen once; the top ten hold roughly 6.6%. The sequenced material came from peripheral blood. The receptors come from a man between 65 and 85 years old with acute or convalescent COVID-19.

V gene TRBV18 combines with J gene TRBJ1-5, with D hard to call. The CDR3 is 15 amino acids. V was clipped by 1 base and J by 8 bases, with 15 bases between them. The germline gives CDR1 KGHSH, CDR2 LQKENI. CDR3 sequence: CASSPQDGRGEPQHF. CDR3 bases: TGTGCCAGCTCACCACAAGACGGCCGAGGAGAGCCCCAGCATTTT.

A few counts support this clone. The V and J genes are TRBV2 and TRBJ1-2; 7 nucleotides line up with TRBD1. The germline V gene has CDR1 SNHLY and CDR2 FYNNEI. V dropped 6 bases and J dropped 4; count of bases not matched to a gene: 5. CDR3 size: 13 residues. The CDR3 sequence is CASSWGQTYGYTF. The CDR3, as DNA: TGTGCCAGCAGCTGGGGACAGACCTATGGCTACACCTTC.

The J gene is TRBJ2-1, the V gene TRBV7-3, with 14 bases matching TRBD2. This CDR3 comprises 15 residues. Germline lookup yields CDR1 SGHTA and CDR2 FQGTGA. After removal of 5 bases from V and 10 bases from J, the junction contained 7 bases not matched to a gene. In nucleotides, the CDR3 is TGTGCCAGCAGCCCGTCCGGGACTAGCGGGAGAGAGCAGTTCTTC. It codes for CASSPSGTSGREQFF.

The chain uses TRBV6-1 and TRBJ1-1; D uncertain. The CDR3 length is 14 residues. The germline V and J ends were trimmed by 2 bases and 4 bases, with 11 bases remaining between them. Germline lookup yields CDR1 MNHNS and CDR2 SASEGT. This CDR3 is CASSESGSFTEAFF. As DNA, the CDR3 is TGTGCCAGCAGTGAATCAGGCAGTTTCACTGAAGCTTTCTTT.

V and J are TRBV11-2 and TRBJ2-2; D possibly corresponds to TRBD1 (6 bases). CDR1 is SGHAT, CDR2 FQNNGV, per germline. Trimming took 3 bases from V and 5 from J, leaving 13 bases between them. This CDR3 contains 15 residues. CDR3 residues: CASSLLSGATGELFF. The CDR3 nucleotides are TGTGCCAGCAGCTTGTTGTCAGGGGCAACCGGGGAGCTGTTTTTT.

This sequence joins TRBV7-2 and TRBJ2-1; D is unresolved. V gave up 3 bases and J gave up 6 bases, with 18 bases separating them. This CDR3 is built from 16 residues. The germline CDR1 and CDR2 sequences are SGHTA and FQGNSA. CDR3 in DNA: TGTGCCAGCAGCTTGATCGCCCAGGTACCCGGCAATGAGCAGTTCTTC. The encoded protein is CASSLIAQVPGNEQFF.

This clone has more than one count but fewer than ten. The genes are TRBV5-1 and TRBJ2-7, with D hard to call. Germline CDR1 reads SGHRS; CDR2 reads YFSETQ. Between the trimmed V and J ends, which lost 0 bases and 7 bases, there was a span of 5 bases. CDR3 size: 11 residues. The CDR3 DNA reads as TGCGCCAGCAGCTTGGTGCGGGAGCAGTACGTC. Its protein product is CASSLVREQYV.

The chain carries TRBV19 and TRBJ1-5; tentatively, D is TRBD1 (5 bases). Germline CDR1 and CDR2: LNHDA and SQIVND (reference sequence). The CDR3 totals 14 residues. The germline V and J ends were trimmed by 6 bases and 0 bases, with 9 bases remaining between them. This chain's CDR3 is CASRADSSNQPQHF. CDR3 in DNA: TGTGCCAGTAGAGCTGACAGTAGCAATCAGCCCCAGCATTTT.

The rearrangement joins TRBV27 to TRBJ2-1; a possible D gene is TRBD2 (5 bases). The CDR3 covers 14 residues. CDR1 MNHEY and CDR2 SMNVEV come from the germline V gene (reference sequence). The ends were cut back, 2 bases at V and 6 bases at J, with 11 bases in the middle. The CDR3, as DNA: TGTGCCAGCAGTTTAGGGCTAGCAGGCAATGAGCAGTTCTTC. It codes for CASSLGLAGNEQFF.

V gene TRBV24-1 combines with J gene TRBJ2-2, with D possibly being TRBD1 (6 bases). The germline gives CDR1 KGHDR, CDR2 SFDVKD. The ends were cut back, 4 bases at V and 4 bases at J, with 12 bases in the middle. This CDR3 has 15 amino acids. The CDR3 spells CATSEQGIGTGELFF. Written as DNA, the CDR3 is TGTGCCACCAGTGAACAGGGAATAGGCACCGGGGAGCTGTTTTTT.

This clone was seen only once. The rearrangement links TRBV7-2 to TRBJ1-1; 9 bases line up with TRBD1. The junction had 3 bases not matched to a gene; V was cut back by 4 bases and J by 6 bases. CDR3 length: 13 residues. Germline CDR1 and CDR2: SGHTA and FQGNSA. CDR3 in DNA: TGTGCCAGCAGCTATAGACAGGGGGCTGAAGCTTTCTTT. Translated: CASSYRQGAEAFF. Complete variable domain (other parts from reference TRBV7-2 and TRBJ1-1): GAGVSQSPSNKVTEKGKDVELRCDPISGHTALYWYRQSLGQGLEFLIYFQGNSAPDKSGLPSDRFSAERTGGSVSTLTIQRTQQEDSAVYLCASSYRQGAEAFFGQGTRLTVV.

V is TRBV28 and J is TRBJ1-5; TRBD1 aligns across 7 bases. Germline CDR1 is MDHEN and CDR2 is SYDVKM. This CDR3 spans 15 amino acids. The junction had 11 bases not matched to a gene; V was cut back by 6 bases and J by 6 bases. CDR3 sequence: CASRTPQGRGQPQHF. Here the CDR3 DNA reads TGTGCCAGCAGGACCCCACAGGGGAGAGGTCAGCCCCAGCATTTT.

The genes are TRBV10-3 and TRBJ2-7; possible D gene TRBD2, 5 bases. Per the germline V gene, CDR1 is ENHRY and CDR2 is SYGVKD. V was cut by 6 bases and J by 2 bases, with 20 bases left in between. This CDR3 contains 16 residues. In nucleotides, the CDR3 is TGTGCCATCAGGGGAAGTCCGCGGGCCGGTCCCTACGAGCAGTACTTC. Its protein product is CAIRGSPRAGPYEQYF.

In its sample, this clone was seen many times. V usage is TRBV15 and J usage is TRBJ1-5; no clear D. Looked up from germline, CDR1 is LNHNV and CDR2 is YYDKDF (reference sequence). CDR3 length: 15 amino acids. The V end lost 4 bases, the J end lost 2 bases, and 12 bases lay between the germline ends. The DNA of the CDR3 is TGTGCCACCAGCAAGGACTCTTTTGGCAATCAGCCCCAGCATTTT. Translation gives CATSKDSFGNQPQHF.

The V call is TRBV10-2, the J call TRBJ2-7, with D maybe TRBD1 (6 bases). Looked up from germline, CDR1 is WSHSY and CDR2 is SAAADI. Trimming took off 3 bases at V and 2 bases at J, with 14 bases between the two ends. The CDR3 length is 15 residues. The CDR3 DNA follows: TGCGCCAGCAGTGAACCGGGACATCGGGCCTACGAGCAGTACTTC. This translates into CASSEPGHRAYEQYF.

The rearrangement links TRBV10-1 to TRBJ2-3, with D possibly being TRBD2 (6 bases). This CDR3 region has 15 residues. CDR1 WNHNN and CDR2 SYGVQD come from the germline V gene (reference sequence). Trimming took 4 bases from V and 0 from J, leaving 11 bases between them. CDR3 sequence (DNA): TGCGCCAGCAGTGGCGGGGACGCAAGCACAGATACGCAGTATTTT. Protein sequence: CASSGGDASTDTQYF.

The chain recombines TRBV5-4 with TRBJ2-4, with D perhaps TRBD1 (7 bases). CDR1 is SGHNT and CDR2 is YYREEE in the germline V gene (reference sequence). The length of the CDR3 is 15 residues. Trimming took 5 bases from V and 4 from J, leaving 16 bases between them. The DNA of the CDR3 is TGTGCCAGCAGTCGGCCGCGGGACAGAAAAAACATTCAGTACTTC. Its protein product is CASSRPRDRKNIQYF.

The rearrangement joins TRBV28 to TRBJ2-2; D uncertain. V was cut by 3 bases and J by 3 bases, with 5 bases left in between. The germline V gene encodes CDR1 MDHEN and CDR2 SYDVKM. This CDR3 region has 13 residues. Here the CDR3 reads CASSFSYTGELFF. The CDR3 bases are TGTGCCAGCAGTTTCTCCTACACCGGGGAGCTGTTTTTT.

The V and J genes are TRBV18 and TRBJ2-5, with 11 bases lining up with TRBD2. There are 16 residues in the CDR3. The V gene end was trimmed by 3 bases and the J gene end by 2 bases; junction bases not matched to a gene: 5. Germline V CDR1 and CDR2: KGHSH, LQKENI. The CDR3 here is CASSPGTSGSQETQYF. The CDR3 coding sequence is TGTGCCAGCTCACCCGGGACTAGCGGTTCACAAGAGACCCAGTACTTC.

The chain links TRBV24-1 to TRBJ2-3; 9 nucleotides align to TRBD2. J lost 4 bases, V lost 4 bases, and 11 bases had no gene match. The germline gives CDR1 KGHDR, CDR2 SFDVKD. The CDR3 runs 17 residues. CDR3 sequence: CATSDTGTSSTPDTQYF. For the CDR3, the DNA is TGTGCCACCAGTGACACCGGGACTAGCTCTACCCCAGATACGCAGTATTTT.

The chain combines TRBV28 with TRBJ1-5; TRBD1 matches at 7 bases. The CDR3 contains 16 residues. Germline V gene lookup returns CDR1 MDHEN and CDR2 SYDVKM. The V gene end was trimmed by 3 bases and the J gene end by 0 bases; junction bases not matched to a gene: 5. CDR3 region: CASSLVGGYSNQPQHF. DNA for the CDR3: TGTGCCAGCAGTTTGGTAGGGGGCTATAGCAATCAGCCCCAGCATTTT.

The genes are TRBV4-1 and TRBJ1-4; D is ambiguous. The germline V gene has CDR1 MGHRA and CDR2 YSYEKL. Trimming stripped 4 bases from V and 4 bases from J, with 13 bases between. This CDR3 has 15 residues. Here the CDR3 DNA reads TGCGCCAGCAGCCGAGCGACCGGGAATAATGAAAAACTGTTTTTT. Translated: CASSRATGNNEKLFF.